This passage covers 3 T cell receptor beta chains from one sample sequenced in a study of regulatory T cells in long-lasting Graves disease. Documented time point: newly diagnosed GD, antithyroid drugs for less than 3 months. Following extraction of RNA from PBMCs, that RNA was used to make the TCR library. Construction of TCR beta libraries relied on iRepertoire HTBI primers and on Arm-PCR targeting CDR3 regions. TCRdb analysed the multiplex PCR reads with MiXCR anew, one entry per CDR3 protein. This table holds about 440,000 distinct CDR3 sequences, around 14% found once. In addition, the sample was reused for a study of T cells in Graves' hyperthyroidism and ophthalmopathy.

This specimen was peripheral blood mononuclear cells (PBMCs), taken at new diagnosis, from a patient treated with antithyroid drugs. These receptors all come from a woman aged 30 to 39 with Graves disease.

This clonotype has ten or more counts. The chain is built from TRBV12-3 or TRBV12-4 and TRBJ2-1; 8 bases line up with TRBD1. J lost 7 bases, V lost 1 base, and 3 bases had no gene match. CDR3 length: 14 residues. The CDR3 spells CASSLGTGRNEQFF. The CDR3 bases are TGTGCCAGCAGTTTAGGGACAGGGAGAAATGAGCAGTTCTTC.

This clonotype was detected only a few times. The chain recombines TRBV5-1 with TRBJ1-2, with 10 bases lining up with TRBD1. This CDR3 contains 19 residues. CDR1 and CDR2 from the germline V gene are SGHRS and YFSETQ. With V trimmed by 0 bases and J by 1 base, 12 bases remained unmatched. The CDR3 coding sequence is TGCGCCAGCAGCTTGGTGGCCGGGACAGGGGCCGGTATTAACTATGGCTACACCTTC. Amino acids: CASSLVAGTGAGINYGYTF.

This clonotype was detected a few times. An end of the junction differs from the germline gene, which may be a read error. The genes are TRBV7-6 and TRBJ2-3, with TRBD2 matching 9 bases. Germline loops: CDR1 SGHVS, CDR2 FNYEAQ. The CDR3 has 17 amino acids. The CDR3 region is CAGSLGAAGGQKDTQYF. CDR3 sequence (DNA): TGTGCCGGCAGCTTAGGTGCGGCGGGAGGGCAGAAAGATACGCAGTATTTT.